This is a list of T cell receptor beta chains from one sample in a study of blood T cell repertoires in COVID-19. Using immunoSEQ multiplex PCR, the repertoire was profiled, and TCRdb retains in-frame clones only, with some absent. This table has under 200,000 clones, approximately 90% appearing once. Material for sequencing was peripheral blood. All receptors derive from a young man with COVID-19, enrolled during active disease. CDR3s include the opening cysteine and the closing phenylalanine or tryptophan. The D gene is left open where the match is weak. Clone size appears in some rows only: once, few, many, or a class for an expanded clone.

CDR3 DNA: TGCGCCAGCAGCTTCGGGGACAGGGGCTGGAGCACTGAAGCTTTCTTT
CDR3 protein: CASSFGDRGWSTEAFF
D gene: TRBD1
clone size: .
V gene: TRBV5-1
J gene: TRBJ1-1

CDR3 DNA: TGCAGCGTCTCCCAGGGTAGCTACGAGCAGTACTTC
CDR3 protein: CSVSQGSYEQYF
D gene: .
clone size: once
V gene: TRBV29-1
J gene: TRBJ2-7

CDR3 DNA: TGTGCCTGGAGACCAGGGTTAGCGGGAGTTCGCGAGCAGTACTTC
CDR3 protein: CAWRPGLAGVREQYF
D gene: TRBD2
clone size: once
V gene: TRBV30
J gene: TRBJ2-7

CDR3 DNA: TGTGCCAGTAGGACGTTGGGGACAGGGACTGGCTACACCTTC
CDR3 protein: CASRTLGTGTGYTF
D gene: TRBD1
clone size: .
V gene: TRBV19
J gene: TRBJ1-2

CDR3 DNA: TGTGCCAGCAGCGTTTCGACTAGCGGCACCGGGGAGCTGTTTTTT
CDR3 protein: CASSVSTSGTGELFF
D gene: TRBD2
clone size: .
V gene: TRBV9
J gene: TRBJ2-2

CDR3 DNA: TGTGCCAGCAGGAGGGACAGGGGCATCTATGGCTACACCTTC
CDR3 protein: CASRRDRGIYGYTF
D gene: TRBD1
clone size: .
V gene: TRBV6-6
J gene: TRBJ1-2

CDR3 DNA: TGTGCCATCAGCGAGCGGGAGAGCTCCTACGAGCAGTACTTC
CDR3 protein: CAISERESSYEQYF
D gene: TRBD2
clone size: .
V gene: TRBV10-3
J gene: TRBJ2-7

CDR3 DNA: TGTGCCAGCAGCCGGGGACTAGCGGGATTAGCCAAAAACATTCAGTACTTC
CDR3 protein: CASSRGLAGLAKNIQYF
D gene: TRBD2
clone size: .
V gene: TRBV4-2
J gene: TRBJ2-4

CDR3 DNA: TGCGCCAGCAGCCAAGTACGCGGGGCGAACACCGGGGAGCTGTTTTTT
CDR3 protein: CASSQVRGANTGELFF
D gene: .
clone size: .
V gene: TRBV4-1
J gene: TRBJ2-2

CDR3 DNA: TGTGCCTGGAGTGTAGGGCAGGGGATCCGAGGCTACACCTTC
CDR3 protein: CAWSVGQGIRGYTF
D gene: .
clone size: .
V gene: TRBV30
J gene: TRBJ1-2

CDR3 DNA: TGTGCCAGCAGCTTAGTGGCTTCGGGTAATGAAAAACTGTTTTTT
CDR3 protein: CASSLVASGNEKLFF
D gene: .
clone size: .
V gene: TRBV7-2
J gene: TRBJ1-4

CDR3 DNA: TGTGCCAGCTCACCGACCAAGTTGGCGGGGCGTCCCTACGAGCAGTACTTC
CDR3 protein: CASSPTKLAGRPYEQYF
D gene: .
clone size: .
V gene: TRBV18
J gene: TRBJ2-7

CDR3 DNA: TGTGCCAGCAGCTTAAGCGACAATTCACCCCTCCACTTT
CDR3 protein: CASSLSDNSPLHF
D gene: .
clone size: .
V gene: TRBV7-9
J gene: TRBJ1-6

CDR3 DNA: TGTGCCAGCAGTCTGGGGAGGGCGGTAAACATTCAGTACTTC
CDR3 protein: CASSLGRAVNIQYF
D gene: TRBD2
clone size: .
V gene: TRBV27
J gene: TRBJ2-4

CDR3 DNA: TGTGCCAGCAGTCCCCTGGACAGAAACACTGAAGCTTTCTTT
CDR3 protein: CASSPLDRNTEAFF
D gene: .
clone size: .
V gene: TRBV27
J gene: TRBJ1-1

CDR3 DNA: TGTGCCAGCAGCGACAGGTTATCTTCGTACAATGAGCAGTTCTTC
CDR3 protein: CASSDRLSSYNEQFF
D gene: .
clone size: .
V gene: TRBV11-2
J gene: TRBJ2-1

CDR3 DNA: TGTGTCGGCGGGAGGTCCTACAATGAGCAGTTCTTC
CDR3 protein: CVGGRSYNEQFF
D gene: TRBD2
clone size: .
V gene: TRBV19
J gene: TRBJ2-1

CDR3 DNA: TGCGCCAGCAGCTTGGGGTTGCGGGAGGGCGAGCAGTACTTC
CDR3 protein: CASSLGLREGEQYF
D gene: TRBD2
clone size: .
V gene: TRBV5-1
J gene: TRBJ2-7

CDR3 DNA: TGTGCCAGCAGTGTAGAGGCTAGCGGGTACAATGAGCAGTTCTTC
CDR3 protein: CASSVEASGYNEQFF
D gene: TRBD2
clone size: .
V gene: TRBV2
J gene: TRBJ2-1

CDR3 DNA: TGTGCCAGCAGCTTATTAGCGGGAGCTAGGGGTGAGCAGTTCTTC
CDR3 protein: CASSLLAGARGEQFF
D gene: TRBD2
clone size: .
V gene: TRBV7-2
J gene: TRBJ2-1

CDR3 DNA: TGTGCCAGCAGCTCCGGGCCGGGACAGAGTGAAGCTTTCTTT
CDR3 protein: CASSSGPGQSEAFF
D gene: TRBD1
clone size: .
V gene: TRBV11-1
J gene: TRBJ1-1

CDR3 DNA: TGTGCCAGCAGCCTAGGCCAGGTAGTAAACTACAATGAGCAGTTCTTC
CDR3 protein: CASSLGQVVNYNEQFF
D gene: .
clone size: few
V gene: TRBV11-2
J gene: TRBJ2-1

CDR3 DNA: TGTGCCAGCAGAAAAGAGGGGGGGCCGGGCTATGGCTACACCTTC
CDR3 protein: CASRKEGGPGYGYTF
D gene: .
clone size: .
V gene: TRBV7-8
J gene: TRBJ1-2

CDR3 DNA: TGTGCCATCAGTGCTGAGGTTGAACAGCCCCAGCATTTT
CDR3 protein: CAISAEVEQPQHF
D gene: .
clone size: .
V gene: TRBV10-3
J gene: TRBJ1-5

CDR3 DNA: TGTGCCAGCAACCCGCGGGGCAACTACGAGCAGTACTTC
CDR3 protein: CASNPRGNYEQYF
D gene: .
clone size: .
V gene: TRBV6-2/TRBV6-3
J gene: TRBJ2-7

CDR3 DNA: TGTGCCACCAGCCCTCAGGGCGGGAGGGGCTACGAGCAGTACTTC
CDR3 protein: CATSPQGGRGYEQYF
D gene: TRBD2
clone size: .
V gene: TRBV15
J gene: TRBJ2-7

CDR3 DNA: TGTGCCAGCAGCTTGGAATTTCTGGGAAACACCATATATTTT
CDR3 protein: CASSLEFLGNTIYF
D gene: .
clone size: .
V gene: TRBV5-5
J gene: TRBJ1-3

CDR3 DNA: TGCGCCAGCAGCTTGGAGGGGTTTAGAGGCACAGATACGCAGTATTTT
CDR3 protein: CASSLEGFRGTDTQYF
D gene: .
clone size: .
V gene: TRBV5-1
J gene: TRBJ2-3

CDR3 DNA: TGTGCCAGCAGTTCAGGGGGTCCCAGTGAGCAGTTCTTC
CDR3 protein: CASSSGGPSEQFF
D gene: TRBD1
clone size: .
V gene: TRBV27
J gene: TRBJ2-1

CDR3 DNA: TGTGCCAGCAGCCGAGGCAGGTTGAACACCGGGGAGCTGTTTTTT
CDR3 protein: CASSRGRLNTGELFF
D gene: .
clone size: .
V gene: TRBV7-8
J gene: TRBJ2-2

CDR3 DNA: TGTGCCAGCAGCCAACTCGGACAGGCTAGTAATTCACCCCTCCACTTT
CDR3 protein: CASSQLGQASNSPLHF
D gene: TRBD1
clone size: .
V gene: TRBV7-8
J gene: TRBJ1-6

CDR3 DNA: TGTGCCAGCAGCGCCCAGGGTCCCGGGGAGCTGTTTTTT
CDR3 protein: CASSAQGPGELFF
D gene: .
clone size: .
V gene: TRBV7-2
J gene: TRBJ2-2

CDR3 DNA: TGCAGCGTCTCCGGACAGGGGCATGGCTACACCTTC
CDR3 protein: CSVSGQGHGYTF
D gene: TRBD1
clone size: .
V gene: TRBV29-1
J gene: TRBJ1-2

CDR3 DNA: TGTGCCACCCACAGGAAGGGGGAGCTGTTTTTT
CDR3 protein: CATHRKGELFF
D gene: .
clone size: .
V gene: TRBV19
J gene: TRBJ2-2

CDR3 DNA: TGTGCCAGCAGCTTGGAACGCGCGCCCCGGGGGGAGCTGTTTTTT
CDR3 protein: CASSLERAPRGELFF
D gene: .
clone size: .
V gene: TRBV5-6
J gene: TRBJ2-2

CDR3 DNA: TGCGCCAGCAGCCAAGATCTTGCCTCAGGGCCCTACTTC
CDR3 protein: CASSQDLASGPYF
D gene: .
clone size: .
V gene: TRBV4-3
J gene: TRBJ2-7

CDR3 DNA: TGTGCCAGCAGTCCTCCCCTCGTAGCGGGAGGTCTCTACGAGCAGTACTTC
CDR3 protein: CASSPPLVAGGLYEQYF
D gene: TRBD2
clone size: .
V gene: TRBV28
J gene: TRBJ2-7

CDR3 DNA: TGCAGCGTTCTCTTTGGGAGCTCCTACGAGCAGTACTTC
CDR3 protein: CSVLFGSSYEQYF
D gene: .
clone size: .
V gene: TRBV29-1
J gene: TRBJ2-7

CDR3 DNA: TGTGCCTGGAGTGTAGGACAGGGAAATTCACCCCTCCACTTT
CDR3 protein: CAWSVGQGNSPLHF
D gene: TRBD1
clone size: .
V gene: TRBV30
J gene: TRBJ1-6

CDR3 DNA: TGTGCCAGCAGCTTAAGGGCGGGACAGCCCCAGCATTTT
CDR3 protein: CASSLRAGQPQHF
D gene: .
clone size: .
V gene: TRBV7-3
J gene: TRBJ1-5

CDR3 DNA: TGTGCCAGCAGCGTAGGGGGCGGCGGCTACGAGCAGTACTTC
CDR3 protein: CASSVGGGGYEQYF
D gene: .
clone size: .
V gene: TRBV9
J gene: TRBJ2-7

CDR3 DNA: TGTGCCAGCAGCTACGGGACAGGAGCCTACGAGCAGTACTTC
CDR3 protein: CASSYGTGAYEQYF
D gene: TRBD1
clone size: .
V gene: TRBV7-2
J gene: TRBJ2-7

CDR3 DNA: TGTGCCAGCAGCCAAGATCTCCTAGCGGGAGCCAGGGAGCAGTTCTTC
CDR3 protein: CASSQDLLAGAREQFF
D gene: TRBD2
clone size: once
V gene: TRBV3-1/TRBV3-2
J gene: TRBJ2-1

CDR3 DNA: TGTGCCAGCAGTTTTCCGCCAGGGGGCTCTGGAAACACCATATATTTT
CDR3 protein: CASSFPPGGSGNTIYF
D gene: TRBD1
clone size: .
V gene: TRBV28
J gene: TRBJ1-3

CDR3 DNA: TGTGCCAGCAGTCAACAGGGTGAATATGGCTACACCTTC
CDR3 protein: CASSQQGEYGYTF
D gene: .
clone size: .
V gene: TRBV7-9
J gene: TRBJ1-2

CDR3 DNA: TGTGCCAGCAGTTTCGGACTAGCGGCCCCTAGCACAGATACGCAGTATTTT
CDR3 protein: CASSFGLAAPSTDTQYF
D gene: TRBD2
clone size: .
V gene: TRBV28
J gene: TRBJ2-3

CDR3 DNA: TGTGCCATCAGTGAAAGGCAGGGAATCGCTAGCAATCAGCCCCAGCATTTT
CDR3 protein: CAISERQGIASNQPQHF
D gene: .
clone size: .
V gene: TRBV10-3
J gene: TRBJ1-5

CDR3 DNA: TGCGCCAGCAGCCAAGTGGTACTAGCGGCCTACGAGCAGTACTTC
CDR3 protein: CASSQVVLAAYEQYF
D gene: TRBD2
clone size: .
V gene: TRBV4-3
J gene: TRBJ2-7

CDR3 DNA: TGTGCCAGCAGTGACCCCTACAGGGTAAGTCAGCCCCAGCATTTT
CDR3 protein: CASSDPYRVSQPQHF
D gene: .
clone size: .
V gene: TRBV6-1
J gene: TRBJ1-5

CDR3 DNA: TGCAGTGCCCCCCACGGAGGGCAGCAGTTCTTC
CDR3 protein: CSAPHGGQQFF
D gene: .
clone size: .
V gene: TRBV20-1
J gene: TRBJ2-1

CDR3 DNA: TGTGCCATCAGTGTCAACATAGGACTAGCGGGGGGCAACGAGCAGTACTTC
CDR3 protein: CAISVNIGLAGGNEQYF
D gene: TRBD2
clone size: .
V gene: TRBV10-3
J gene: TRBJ2-7

CDR3 DNA: TGTGCCAGCAGTTTATCGAGGGCCTACTTGGACAGGGGAGGCGTGGGGTATGGCTACACCTTC
CDR3 protein: CASSLSRAYLDRGGVGYGYTF
D gene: TRBD1
clone size: .
V gene: TRBV27
J gene: TRBJ1-2

CDR3 DNA: TGTGCCAGCACTTCTATCGGGAGTCGCAATGAGCAGTTCTTC
CDR3 protein: CASTSIGSRNEQFF
D gene: .
clone size: .
V gene: TRBV27
J gene: TRBJ2-1

CDR3 DNA: TGTGCCAGCTTGAAGGACCGGGGAGCCTACGAGCAGTACTTC
CDR3 protein: CASLKDRGAYEQYF
D gene: .
clone size: .
V gene: TRBV2
J gene: TRBJ2-7

CDR3 DNA: TGCGCCAGCAGCCAAGATCGAGGGAACACCATATATTTT
CDR3 protein: CASSQDRGNTIYF
D gene: .
clone size: .
V gene: TRBV4-3
J gene: TRBJ1-3

CDR3 DNA: TGTGCCAGCAGCGCCCTCCGGGGAGTAAGAGCTTTCTTT
CDR3 protein: CASSALRGVRAFF
D gene: .
clone size: .
V gene: TRBV9
J gene: TRBJ1-1

CDR3 DNA: TGTGCCAGCAGCACCTGGGGCGCCGAGCAGTTCTTC
CDR3 protein: CASSTWGAEQFF
D gene: .
clone size: .
V gene: TRBV27
J gene: TRBJ2-1